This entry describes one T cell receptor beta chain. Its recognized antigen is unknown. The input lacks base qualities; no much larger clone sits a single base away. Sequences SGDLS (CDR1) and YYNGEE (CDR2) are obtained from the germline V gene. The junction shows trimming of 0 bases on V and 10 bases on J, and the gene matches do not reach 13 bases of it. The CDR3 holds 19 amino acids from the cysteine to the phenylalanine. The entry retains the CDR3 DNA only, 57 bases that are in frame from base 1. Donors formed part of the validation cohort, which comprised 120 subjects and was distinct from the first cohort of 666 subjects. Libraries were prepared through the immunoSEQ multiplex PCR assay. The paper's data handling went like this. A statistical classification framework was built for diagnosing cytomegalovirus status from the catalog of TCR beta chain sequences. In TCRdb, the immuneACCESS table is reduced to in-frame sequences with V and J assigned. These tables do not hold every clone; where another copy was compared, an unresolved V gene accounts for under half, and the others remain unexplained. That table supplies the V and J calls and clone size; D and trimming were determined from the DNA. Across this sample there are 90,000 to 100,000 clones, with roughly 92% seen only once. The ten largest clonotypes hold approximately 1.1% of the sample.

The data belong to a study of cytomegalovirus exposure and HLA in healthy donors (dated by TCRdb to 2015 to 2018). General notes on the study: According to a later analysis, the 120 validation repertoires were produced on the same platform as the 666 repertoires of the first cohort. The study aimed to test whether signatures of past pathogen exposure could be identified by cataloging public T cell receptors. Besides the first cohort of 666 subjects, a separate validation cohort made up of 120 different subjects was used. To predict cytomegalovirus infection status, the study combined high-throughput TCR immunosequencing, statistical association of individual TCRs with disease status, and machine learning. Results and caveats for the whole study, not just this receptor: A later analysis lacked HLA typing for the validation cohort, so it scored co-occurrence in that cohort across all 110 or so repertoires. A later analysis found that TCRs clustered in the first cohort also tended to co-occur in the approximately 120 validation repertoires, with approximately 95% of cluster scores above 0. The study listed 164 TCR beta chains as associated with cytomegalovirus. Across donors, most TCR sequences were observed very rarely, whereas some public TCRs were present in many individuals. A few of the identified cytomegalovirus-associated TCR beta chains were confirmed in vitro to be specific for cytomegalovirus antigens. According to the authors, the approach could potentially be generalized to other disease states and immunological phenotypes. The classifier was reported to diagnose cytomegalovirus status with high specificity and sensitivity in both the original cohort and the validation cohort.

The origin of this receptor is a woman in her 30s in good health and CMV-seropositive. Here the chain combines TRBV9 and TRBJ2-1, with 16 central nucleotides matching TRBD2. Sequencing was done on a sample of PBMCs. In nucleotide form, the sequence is TGTGCCAGCAGCGTAGAGGGGACTAGCGGGAGGGGAAGGGCAGGGGAGCAGTTCTTC. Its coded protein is CASSVEGTSGRGRAGEQFF.